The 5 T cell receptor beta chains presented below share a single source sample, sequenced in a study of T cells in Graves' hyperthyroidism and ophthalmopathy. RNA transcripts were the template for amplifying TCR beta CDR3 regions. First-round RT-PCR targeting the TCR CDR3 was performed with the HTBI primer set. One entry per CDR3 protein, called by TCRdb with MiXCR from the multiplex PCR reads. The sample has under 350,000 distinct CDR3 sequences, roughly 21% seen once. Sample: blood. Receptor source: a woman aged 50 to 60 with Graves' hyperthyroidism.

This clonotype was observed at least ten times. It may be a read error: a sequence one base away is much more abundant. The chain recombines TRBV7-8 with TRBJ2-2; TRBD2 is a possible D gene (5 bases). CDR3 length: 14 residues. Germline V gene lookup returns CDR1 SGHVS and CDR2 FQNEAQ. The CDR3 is CASSLAMNTGELLF. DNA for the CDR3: TGTGCCAGCAGCTTAGCGATGAACACCGGGGAGCTGCTTTTT.

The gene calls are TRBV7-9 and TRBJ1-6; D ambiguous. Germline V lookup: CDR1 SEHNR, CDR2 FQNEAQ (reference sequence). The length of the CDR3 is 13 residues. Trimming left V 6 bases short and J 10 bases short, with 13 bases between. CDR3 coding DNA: TGTGCCAGCAGTCCCCTCGCTGGGTCACCCCTCCACTTT. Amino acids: CASSPLAGSPLHF.

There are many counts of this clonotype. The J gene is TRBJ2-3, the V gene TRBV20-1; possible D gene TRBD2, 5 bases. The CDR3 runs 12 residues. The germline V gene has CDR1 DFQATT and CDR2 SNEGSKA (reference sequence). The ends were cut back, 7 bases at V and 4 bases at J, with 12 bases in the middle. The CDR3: CSGHLGADTQYF. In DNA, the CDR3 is TGCAGTGGTCACCTCGGGGCAGATACGCAGTATTTT.

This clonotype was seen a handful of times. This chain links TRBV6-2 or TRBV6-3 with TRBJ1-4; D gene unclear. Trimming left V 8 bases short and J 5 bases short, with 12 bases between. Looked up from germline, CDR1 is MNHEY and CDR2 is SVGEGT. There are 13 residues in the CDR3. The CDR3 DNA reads TGTGCCAGCTCTCAAATCGAAAATGAAAAACTGTTTTTT. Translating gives CASSQIENEKLFF.

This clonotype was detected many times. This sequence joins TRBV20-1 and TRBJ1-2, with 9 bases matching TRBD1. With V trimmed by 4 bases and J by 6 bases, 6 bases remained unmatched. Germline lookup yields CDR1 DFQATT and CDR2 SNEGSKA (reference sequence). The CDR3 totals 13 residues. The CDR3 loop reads CSAIPGQGNGYTF. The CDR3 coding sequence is TGCAGTGCTATACCGGGACAGGGAAATGGCTACACCTTC.